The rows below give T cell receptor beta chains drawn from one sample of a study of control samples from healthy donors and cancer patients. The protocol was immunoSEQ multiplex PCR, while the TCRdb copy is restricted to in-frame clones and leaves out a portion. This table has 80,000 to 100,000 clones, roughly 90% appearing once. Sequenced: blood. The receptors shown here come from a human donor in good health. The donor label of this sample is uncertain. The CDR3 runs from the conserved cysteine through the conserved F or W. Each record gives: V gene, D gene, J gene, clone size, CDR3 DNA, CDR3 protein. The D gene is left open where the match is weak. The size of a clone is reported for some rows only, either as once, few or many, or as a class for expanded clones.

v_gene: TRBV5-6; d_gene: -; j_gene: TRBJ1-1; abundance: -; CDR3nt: TGTGCCAGCAGCTCTTCTATATATGGGGCTTTCTTT; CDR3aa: CASSSSIYGAFF
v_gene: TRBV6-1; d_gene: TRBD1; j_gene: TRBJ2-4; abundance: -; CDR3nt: TGTGCCAGCAGTGAGGACAGGGAAAACATTAGAGGCTCCAAAAACATTCAGTACTTC; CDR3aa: CASSEDRENIRGSKNIQYF
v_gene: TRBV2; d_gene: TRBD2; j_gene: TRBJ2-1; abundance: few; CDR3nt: TGTGCCAGCAGTGACTGGGGAGCGGGGGCCCAGAAGAGTGAGCAGTTCTTC; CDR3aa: CASSDWGAGAQKSEQFF
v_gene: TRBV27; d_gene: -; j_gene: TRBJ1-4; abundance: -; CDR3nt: TGTGCCAGCAGTACCTGGGGTTCTAATGAAAAACTGTTTTTT; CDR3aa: CASSTWGSNEKLFF
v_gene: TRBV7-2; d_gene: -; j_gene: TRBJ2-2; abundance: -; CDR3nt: TGTGCCAGCAGCCTAAGTAGCACCGGGGAGCTGTTTTTT; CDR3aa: CASSLSSTGELFF
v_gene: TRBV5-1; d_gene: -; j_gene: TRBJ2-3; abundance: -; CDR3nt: TGCGCCAGCAAGGCAGGCGCAGATACGCAGTATTTT; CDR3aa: CASKAGADTQYF
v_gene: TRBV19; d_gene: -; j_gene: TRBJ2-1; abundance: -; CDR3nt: TGTGCCACCACCCCGGGATACAATGAGCAGTTCTTC; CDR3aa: CATTPGYNEQFF
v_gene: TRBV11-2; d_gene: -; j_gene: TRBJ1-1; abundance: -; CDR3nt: TGTGCCAGCAGCCTCCGGGACAAGAACACTGAAGCTTTCTTT; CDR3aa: CASSLRDKNTEAFF
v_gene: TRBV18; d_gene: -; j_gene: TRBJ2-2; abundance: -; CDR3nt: TGTGCCAGCTCAGTAAGGACCGGGGAGCTGTTTTTT; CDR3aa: CASSVRTGELFF
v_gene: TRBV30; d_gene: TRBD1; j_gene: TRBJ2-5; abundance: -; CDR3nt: TGTGCCTGGACTCAGACAGGGGAAGAGACCCAGTACTTC; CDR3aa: CAWTQTGEETQYF
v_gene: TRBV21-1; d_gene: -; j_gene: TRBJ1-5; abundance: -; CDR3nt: TGTGCCAGCAGCCCCCCTCTGGGGGAACGGGAACAGCCCCAGCATTTT; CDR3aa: CASSPPLGEREQPQHF
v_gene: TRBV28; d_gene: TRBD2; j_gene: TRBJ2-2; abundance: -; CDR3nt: TGTGCCAGCAGGAGCGGGGAGAACACCGGGGAGCTGTTTTTT; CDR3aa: CASRSGENTGELFF
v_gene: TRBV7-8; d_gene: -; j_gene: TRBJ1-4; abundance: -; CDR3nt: TGTGCCAGCAGCATACAGGGAAGAAATGAAAAACTGTTTTTT; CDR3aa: CASSIQGRNEKLFF
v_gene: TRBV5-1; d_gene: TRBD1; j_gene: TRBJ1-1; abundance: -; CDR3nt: TGCGCCAGCAGCTTGGCGCGGACAGGGAAGGGGATGAACACTGAAGCTTTCTTT; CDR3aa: CASSLARTGKGMNTEAFF
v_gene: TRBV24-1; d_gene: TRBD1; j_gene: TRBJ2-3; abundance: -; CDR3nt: TGTGCCACCAGTGACAACCCAGGACAGGCGGATACGCAGTATTTT; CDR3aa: CATSDNPGQADTQYF
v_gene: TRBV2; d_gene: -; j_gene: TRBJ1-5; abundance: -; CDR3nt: TGTGCCAGCAGTGGATTTCGGGGAGGACAGCCCCAGCATTTT; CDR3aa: CASSGFRGGQPQHF
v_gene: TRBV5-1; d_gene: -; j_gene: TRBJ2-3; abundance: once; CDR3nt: TGCGCCAGCAGCCGCGAGGCCGGTGGGGGGGCCAATACGCAGTATTTT; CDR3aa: CASSREAGGGANTQYF
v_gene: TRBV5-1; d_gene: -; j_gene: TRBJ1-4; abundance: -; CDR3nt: TGCGCCAGCAGCCTGGGGCGTAGTGCAACTAATGAAAAACTGTTTTTT; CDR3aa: CASSLGRSATNEKLFF
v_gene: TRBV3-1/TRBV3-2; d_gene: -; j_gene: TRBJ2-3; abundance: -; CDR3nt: TGTGCCAGCAGCCAAAGTGCAACAGCACGTCTTTCCACAGATACGCAGTATTTT; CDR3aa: CASSQSATARLSTDTQYF
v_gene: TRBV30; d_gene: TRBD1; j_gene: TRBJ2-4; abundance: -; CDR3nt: TGTGCCTGGACTCGGACAGGCAACATTCAGTACTTC; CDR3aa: CAWTRTGNIQYF
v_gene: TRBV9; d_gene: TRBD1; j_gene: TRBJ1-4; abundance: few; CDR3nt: TGTGCCAGCAGCGATTCGACAGGGGGATATGAAAAACTGTTTTTT; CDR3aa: CASSDSTGGYEKLFF
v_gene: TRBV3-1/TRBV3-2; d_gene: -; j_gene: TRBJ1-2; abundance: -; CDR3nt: TGTGCCAGCAGCCAAGATCTATCGGACCGCGTATCCAGTGGCTACACCTTC; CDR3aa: CASSQDLSDRVSSGYTF
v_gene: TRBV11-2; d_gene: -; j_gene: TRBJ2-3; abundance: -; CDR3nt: TGTGCCAGCAGCTTATATAACCTAGGGGCAGATACGCAGTATTTT; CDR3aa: CASSLYNLGADTQYF
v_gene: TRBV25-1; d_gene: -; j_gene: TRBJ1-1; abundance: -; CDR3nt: TGTGCCAGCAGTGGACAGAACACTGAAGCTTTCTTT; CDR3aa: CASSGQNTEAFF
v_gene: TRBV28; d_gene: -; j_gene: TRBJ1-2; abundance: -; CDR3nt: TGTGCCAGCAGTGTACAGAACTATGGCTACACCTTC; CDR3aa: CASSVQNYGYTF
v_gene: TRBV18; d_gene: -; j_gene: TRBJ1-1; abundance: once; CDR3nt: TGTGCCAGCTCACCTAGCGGTGGGCACACTGAAGCTTTCTTT; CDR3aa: CASSPSGGHTEAFF
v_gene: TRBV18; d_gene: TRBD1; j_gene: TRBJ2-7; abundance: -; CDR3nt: TGTGCCAGCTCACCATCACCGGGACAGGGTCCGTACGAGCAGTACTTC; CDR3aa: CASSPSPGQGPYEQYF
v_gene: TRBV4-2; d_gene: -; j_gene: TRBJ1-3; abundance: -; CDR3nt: TGTGCCAGCAGCCAAGGGGGCCCGGGCTCTGGAAACACCATATATTTT; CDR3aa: CASSQGGPGSGNTIYF
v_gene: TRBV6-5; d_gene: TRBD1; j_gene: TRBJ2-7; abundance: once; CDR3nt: TGTGCCAGCAGGAGGAGGCAGGGGGCGAGCGAGCAGTACTTC; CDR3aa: CASRRRQGASEQYF
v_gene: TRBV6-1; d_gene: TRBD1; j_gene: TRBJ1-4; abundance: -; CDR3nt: TGTGCCAGCAGTGACGGGACAGCGTTTAATGAAAAACTGTTTTTT; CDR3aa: CASSDGTAFNEKLFF
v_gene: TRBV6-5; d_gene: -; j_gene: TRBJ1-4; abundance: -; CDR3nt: TGTGCCAGCGTGAATCAGGGCGGGATTGAAAAACTGTTTTTT; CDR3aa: CASVNQGGIEKLFF
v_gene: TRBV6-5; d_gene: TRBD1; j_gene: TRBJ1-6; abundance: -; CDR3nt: TGTGCCAGCCATCCCGACAGGGCCGATTCACCCCTCCACTTT; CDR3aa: CASHPDRADSPLHF
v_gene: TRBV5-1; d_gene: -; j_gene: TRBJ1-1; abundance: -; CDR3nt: TGCGCCAGCAGGGGGAGCAGAGAGAACACTGAAGCTTTCTTT; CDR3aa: CASRGSRENTEAFF
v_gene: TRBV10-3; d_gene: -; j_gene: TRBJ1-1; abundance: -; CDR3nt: TGCGCCATCAGCCTTGGGGGGAACACTGAAGCTTTCTTT; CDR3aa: CAISLGGNTEAFF
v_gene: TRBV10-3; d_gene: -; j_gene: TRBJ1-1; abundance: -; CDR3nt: TGTGCCATCAGTGAAGGACTAAAGAGCACTGAAGCTTTCTTT; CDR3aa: CAISEGLKSTEAFF
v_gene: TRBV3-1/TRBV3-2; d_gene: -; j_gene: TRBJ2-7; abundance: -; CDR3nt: TGTGCCAGCAGCCAAGAACGAGAGCAGTACTTC; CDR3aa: CASSQEREQYF
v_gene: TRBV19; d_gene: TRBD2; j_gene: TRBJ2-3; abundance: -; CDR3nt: TGTGCCAGCAGTAAGGCTAGCGGGGACGCAGATACGCAGTATTTT; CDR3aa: CASSKASGDADTQYF
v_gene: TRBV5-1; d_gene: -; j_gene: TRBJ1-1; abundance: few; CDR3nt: TGCGCCAGCAGCTTGTTATATACTGACACTGAAGCTTTCTTT; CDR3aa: CASSLLYTDTEAFF
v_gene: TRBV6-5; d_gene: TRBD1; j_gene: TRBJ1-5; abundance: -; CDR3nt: TGTGCCAGCATTCGCGGGGACAGACCCAATCAGCCCCAGCATTTT; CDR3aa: CASIRGDRPNQPQHF
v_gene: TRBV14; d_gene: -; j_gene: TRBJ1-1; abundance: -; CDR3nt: TGTGCCAGCAGCCAAGGGGGGGGATACACTGAAGCTTTCTTT; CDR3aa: CASSQGGGYTEAFF
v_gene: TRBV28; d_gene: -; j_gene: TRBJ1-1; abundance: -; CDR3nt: TGTGCCAGCAGTCAAGGGGACACTGAAGCTTTCTTT; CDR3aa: CASSQGDTEAFF
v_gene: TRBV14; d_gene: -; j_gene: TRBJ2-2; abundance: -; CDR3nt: TGTGCCAGCAGCCAAGTTGGCAGGCACACCGGGGAGCTGTTTTTT; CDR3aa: CASSQVGRHTGELFF
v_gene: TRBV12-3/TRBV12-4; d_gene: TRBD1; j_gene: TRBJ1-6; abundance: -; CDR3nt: TGTGCCAGCTCGGAGGGGGCCGATTCACCCCTCCACTTT; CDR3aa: CASSEGADSPLHF
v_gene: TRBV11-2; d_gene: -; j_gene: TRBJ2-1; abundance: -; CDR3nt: TGTGCCAGCAGCTTAGGGACGGCCACTGAGCAGTTCTTC; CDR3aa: CASSLGTATEQFF
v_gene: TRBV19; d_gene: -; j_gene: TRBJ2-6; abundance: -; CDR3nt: TGTGCCAGTAGTATATGGGAGAGCTCTGGGGCCAACGTCCTGACTTTC; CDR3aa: CASSIWESSGANVLTF
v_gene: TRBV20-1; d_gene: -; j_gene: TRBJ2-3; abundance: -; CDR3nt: TGCAGTGCAGCCACAGATACGCAGTATTTT; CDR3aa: CSAATDTQYF
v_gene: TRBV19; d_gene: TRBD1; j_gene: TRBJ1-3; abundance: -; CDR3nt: TGTGCCAGTAGGGCTGACCGACAGGGGCTAAAAGGGGGAAACACCATATATTTT; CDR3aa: CASRADRQGLKGGNTIYF
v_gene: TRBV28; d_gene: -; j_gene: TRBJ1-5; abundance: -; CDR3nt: TGTGCCAGCAGACAGAGCGGGGTCCAAGATCAGCCCCAGCATTTT; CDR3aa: CASRQSGVQDQPQHF